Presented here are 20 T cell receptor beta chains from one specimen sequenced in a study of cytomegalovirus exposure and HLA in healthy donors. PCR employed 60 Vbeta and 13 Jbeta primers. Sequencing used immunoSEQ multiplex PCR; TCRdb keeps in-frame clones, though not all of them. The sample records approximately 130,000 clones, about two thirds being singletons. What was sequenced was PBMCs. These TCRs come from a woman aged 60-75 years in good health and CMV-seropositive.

CDR3 DNA: TGTGCCAGCAGTTACTCGAGGGCGCTTGGCTCCTACGAGCAGTACTTC. Encoded protein: CASSYSRALGSYEQYF. The V call is TRBV6-5, the J call TRBJ2-5; maybe TRBD2 (5 bases). With the DNA end fitting TRBJ2-7 better, the J assignment may be wrong. The CDR3 is made up of 16 amino acids. CDR1 is MNHEY and CDR2 is SVGAGI in the germline V gene.

CDR3 nucleotides: TGTGCCAGCAGTTCGCCGGGGTTGGGCACTGAAGCTTTCTTT. This sequence encodes CASSSPGLGTEAFF. This chain connects TRBV27 to TRBJ1-1, with D unresolved. This CDR3 is 14 amino acids long. CDR1 is MNHEY, CDR2 SMNVEV, per germline (reference sequence). Trimming removed 4 bases from V and 4 bases from J, with 13 bases in between.

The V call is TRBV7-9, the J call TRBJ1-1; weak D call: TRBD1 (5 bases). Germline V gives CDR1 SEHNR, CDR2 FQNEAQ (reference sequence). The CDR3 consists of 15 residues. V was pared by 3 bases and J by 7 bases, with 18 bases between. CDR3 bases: TGTGCCAGCAGCTTCTCCCTGGGGGGAGGGGATGAAGCTTTCTTT. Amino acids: CASSFSLGGGDEAFF.

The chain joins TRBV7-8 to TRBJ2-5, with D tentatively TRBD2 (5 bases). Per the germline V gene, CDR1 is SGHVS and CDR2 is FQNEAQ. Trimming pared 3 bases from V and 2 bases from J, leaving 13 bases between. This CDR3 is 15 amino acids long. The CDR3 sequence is CASSFGSVFQETQYF. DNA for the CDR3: TGTGCCAGCAGCTTTGGTAGCGTCTTTCAAGAGACCCAGTACTTC.

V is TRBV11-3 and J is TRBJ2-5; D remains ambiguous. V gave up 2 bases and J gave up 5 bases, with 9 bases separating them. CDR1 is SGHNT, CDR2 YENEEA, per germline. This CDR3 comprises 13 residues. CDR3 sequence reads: CASSLLFVETQYF. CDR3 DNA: TGTGCCAGCAGCTTACTGTTTGTGGAGACCCAGTACTTC.

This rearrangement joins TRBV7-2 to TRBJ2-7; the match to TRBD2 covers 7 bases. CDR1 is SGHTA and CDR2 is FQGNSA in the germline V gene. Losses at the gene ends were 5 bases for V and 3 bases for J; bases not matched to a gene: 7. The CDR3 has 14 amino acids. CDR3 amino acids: CASSTGTTDYEQYF. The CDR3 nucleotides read TGTGCCAGCAGCACCGGGACTACGGACTACGAGCAGTACTTC.

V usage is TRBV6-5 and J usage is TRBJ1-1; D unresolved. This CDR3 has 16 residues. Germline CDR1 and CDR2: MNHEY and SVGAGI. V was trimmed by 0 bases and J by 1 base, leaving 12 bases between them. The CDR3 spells CASSYSMVRKNTEAFF. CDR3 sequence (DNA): TGTGCCAGCAGTTACTCGATGGTCAGAAAGAACACTGAAGCTTTCTTT.

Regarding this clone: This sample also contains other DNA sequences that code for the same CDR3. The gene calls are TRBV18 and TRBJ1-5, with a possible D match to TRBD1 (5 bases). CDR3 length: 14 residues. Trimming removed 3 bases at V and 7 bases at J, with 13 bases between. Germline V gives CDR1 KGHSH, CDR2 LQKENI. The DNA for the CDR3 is TGTGCCAGCTCACCGGATCAGGGAGGCCAGCCCCAGCATTTT. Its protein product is CASSPDQGGQPQHF. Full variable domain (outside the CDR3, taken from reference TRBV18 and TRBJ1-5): NAGVMQNPRHLVRRRGQEARLRCSPMKGHSHVYWYRQLPEEGLKFMVYLQKENIIDESGMPKERFSAEFPKEGPSILRIQQVVRGDSAAYFCASSPDQGGQPQHFGDGTRLSIL.

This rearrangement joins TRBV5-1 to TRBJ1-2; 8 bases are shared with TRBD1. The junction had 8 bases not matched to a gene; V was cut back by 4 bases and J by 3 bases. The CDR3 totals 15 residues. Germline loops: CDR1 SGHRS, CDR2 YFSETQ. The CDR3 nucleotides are TGCGCCAGCAGCCCTCAGGGGGCGAGGGACTATGGCTACACCTTC. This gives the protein CASSPQGARDYGYTF.

Here the CDR3 reads CASSILIGDRGVFF. The CDR3 nucleotides read TGTGCCAGTAGTATCCTAATTGGCGACAGGGGGGTTTTCTTT. The rearrangement uses TRBV19 and TRBJ1-1, with 9 bases identical to TRBD1. CDR1 LNHDA and CDR2 SQIVND come from the germline V gene (reference sequence). This CDR3 contains 14 residues. J gave up 13 bases and V 3 bases, and 12 bases lay outside the gene matches.

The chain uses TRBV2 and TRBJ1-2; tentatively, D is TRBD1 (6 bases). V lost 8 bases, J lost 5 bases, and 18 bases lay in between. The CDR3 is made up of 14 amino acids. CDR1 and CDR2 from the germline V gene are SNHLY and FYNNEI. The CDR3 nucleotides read TGTGCCAGCTCCACGGGGCAGGGGATGTATGGCTACACCTTC. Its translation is CASSTGQGMYGYTF.

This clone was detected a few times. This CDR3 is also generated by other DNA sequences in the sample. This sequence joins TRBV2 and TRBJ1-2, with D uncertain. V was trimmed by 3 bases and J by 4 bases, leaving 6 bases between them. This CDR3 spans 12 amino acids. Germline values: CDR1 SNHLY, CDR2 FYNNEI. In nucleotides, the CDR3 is TGTGCCAGCAGTGAGGTCAGCTATGGCTACACCTTC. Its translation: CASSEVSYGYTF. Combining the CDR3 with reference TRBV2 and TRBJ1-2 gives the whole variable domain EPEVTQTPSHQVTQMGQEVILRCVPISNHLYFYWYRQILGQKVEFLVSFYNNEISEKSEIFDDQFSVERPDGSNFTLKIRSTKLEDSAMYFCASSEVSYGYTFGSGTRLTVV.

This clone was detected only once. In nucleotides, the CDR3 is TGTGCCAGCTCACCAGGGACCCCCGGGGGGCAGCCCCAGCATTTT. This translates into CASSPGTPGGQPQHF. The rearrangement uses TRBV18 and TRBJ1-5; perhaps TRBD1 as D (5 bases). The CDR3 totals 15 residues. V was pared by 2 bases and J by 7 bases, with 15 bases between. Germline V gives CDR1 KGHSH, CDR2 LQKENI. Full variable domain (remainder filled in from reference TRBV18 and TRBJ1-5): NAGVMQNPRHLVRRRGQEARLRCSPMKGHSHVYWYRQLPEEGLKFMVYLQKENIIDESGMPKERFSAEFPKEGPSILRIQQVVRGDSAAYFCASSPGTPGGQPQHFGDGTRLSIL.

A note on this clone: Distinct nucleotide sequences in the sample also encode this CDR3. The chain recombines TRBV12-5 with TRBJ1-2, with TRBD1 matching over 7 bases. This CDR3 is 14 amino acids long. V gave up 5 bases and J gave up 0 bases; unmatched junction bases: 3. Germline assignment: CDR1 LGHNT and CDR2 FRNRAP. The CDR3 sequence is CASGPGTANYGYTF. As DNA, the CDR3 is TGTGCTAGTGGTCCCGGGACAGCTAACTATGGCTACACCTTC. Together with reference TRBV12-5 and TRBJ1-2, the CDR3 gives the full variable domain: DARVTQTPRHKVTEMGQEVTMRCQPILGHNTVFWYRQTMMQGLELLAYFRNRAPLDDSGMPKDRFSAEMPDATLATLKIQPSEPRDSAVYFCASGPGTANYGYTFGSGTRLTVV.

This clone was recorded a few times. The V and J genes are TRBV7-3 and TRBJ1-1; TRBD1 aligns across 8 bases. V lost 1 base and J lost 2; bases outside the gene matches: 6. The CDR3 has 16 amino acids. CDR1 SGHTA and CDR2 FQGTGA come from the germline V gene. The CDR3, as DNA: TGTGCCAGCAGCTTAAGCAGGGACAGGAGTAACACTGAAGCTTTCTTT. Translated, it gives CASSLSRDRSNTEAFF.

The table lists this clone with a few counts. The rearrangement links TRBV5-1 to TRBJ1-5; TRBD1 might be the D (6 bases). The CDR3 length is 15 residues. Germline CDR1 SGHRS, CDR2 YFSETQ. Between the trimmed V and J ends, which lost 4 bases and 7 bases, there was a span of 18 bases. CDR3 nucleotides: TGCGCCAGCAGCGTGACTACAGGGCTAGGGCAGCCCCAGCATTTT. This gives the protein CASSVTTGLGQPQHF.

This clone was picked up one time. CDR3 sequence: CASSLAGRNEQFF. Here the CDR3 DNA reads TGTGCCAGCAGTTTAGCGGGGAGAAATGAGCAGTTCTTC. This chain uses TRBV27 with TRBJ2-1; tentative D call: TRBD2 (6 bases). The CDR3 is 13 residues long. Germline CDR1 MNHEY, CDR2 SMNVEV (reference sequence). The V gene lost 2 bases and the J gene lost 7 bases, with 9 bases spanning the gap.

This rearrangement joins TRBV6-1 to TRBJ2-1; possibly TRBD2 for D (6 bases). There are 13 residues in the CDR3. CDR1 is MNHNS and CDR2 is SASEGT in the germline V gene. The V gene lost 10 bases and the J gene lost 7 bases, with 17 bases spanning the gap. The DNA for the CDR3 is TGTGCCACCCTCGGCCTACTAGCAAATGAGCAGTTCTTC. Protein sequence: CATLGLLANEQFF.

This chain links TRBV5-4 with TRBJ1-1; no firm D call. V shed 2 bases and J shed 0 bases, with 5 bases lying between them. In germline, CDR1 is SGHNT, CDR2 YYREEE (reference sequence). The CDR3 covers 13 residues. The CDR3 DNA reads TGTGCCAGCAGCTTCCTTATGAACACTGAAGCTTTCTTT. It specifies CASSFLMNTEAFF.

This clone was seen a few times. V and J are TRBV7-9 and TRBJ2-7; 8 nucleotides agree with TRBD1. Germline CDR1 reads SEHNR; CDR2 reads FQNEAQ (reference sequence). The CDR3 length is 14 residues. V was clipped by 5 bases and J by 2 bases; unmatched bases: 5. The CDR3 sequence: CASSRGQGAYEQYF. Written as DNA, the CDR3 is TGTGCCAGCAGCCGTGGACAGGGAGCCTACGAGCAGTACTTC.